This T cell receptor (beta chain) is drawn from a study of cytotoxic CD8 clonotypes in ibrutinib-treated CLL. Study outcomes and limitations: Collection times varied between progressing and sustained-remission patients.

The table came from immunoSEQ multiplex PCR; TCRdb's copy has only in-frame clones and leaves some out. The sample lists some 84,000 clones, more than 70% occurring once. Remarks on this clone: Its antigen is undetermined.

This CDR3 is built from 14 residues. Germline lookup yields CDR1 MNHEY and CDR2 SMNVEV (reference sequence). With V trimmed by 5 bases and J by 4 bases, 3 bases remained unmatched. The sequences come from PBMCs, collected before ibrutinib treatment. This chain joins TRBV27 and TRBJ2-7; 12 bases agree with TRBD2. The sequence was collected from a human donor with chronic lymphocytic leukemia. The CDR3 region is CASSLLAGGYEQYF. In DNA, the CDR3 is TGTGCCAGCAGTCTACTAGCGGGAGGATACGAGCAGTACTTC.